This T cell receptor beta chain is drawn from a study of blood T cell repertoires in COVID-19. Some clones are missing from TCRdb's copy, which holds only in-frame ones; the method was immunoSEQ multiplex PCR. The profile shows about 280,000 clones, about 88% of them singletons. This CDR3 is 16 amino acids long. Germline loops: CDR1 KGHSH, CDR2 LQKENI. With 4 bases removed from V and 4 bases from J, the gap between germline ends came to 17 bases. Enrolment of Seattle patients took place during active infection, and they were followed longitudinally. This chain links TRBV18 with TRBJ1-5, with D possibly being TRBD1 (6 bases). This sequence was found in a woman between 65 and 79 years old with COVID-19, enrolled during active disease. The sample consisted of peripheral blood. This CDR3 is CASSLTGGQGNQPQHF. The CDR3 DNA sequence: TGTGCCAGCTCACTCACCGGTGGGCAGGGGAATCAGCCCCAGCATTTT.